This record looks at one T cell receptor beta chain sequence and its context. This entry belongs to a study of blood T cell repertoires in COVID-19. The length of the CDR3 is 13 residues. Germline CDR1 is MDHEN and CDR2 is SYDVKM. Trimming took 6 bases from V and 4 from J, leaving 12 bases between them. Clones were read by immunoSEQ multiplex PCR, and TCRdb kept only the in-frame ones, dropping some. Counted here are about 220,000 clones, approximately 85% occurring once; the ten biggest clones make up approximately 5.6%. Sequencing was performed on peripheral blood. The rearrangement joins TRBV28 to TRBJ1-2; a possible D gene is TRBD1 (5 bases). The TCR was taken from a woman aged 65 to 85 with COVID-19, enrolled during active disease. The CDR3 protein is CASRSGISYGYTF. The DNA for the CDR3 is TGTGCCAGCAGGTCAGGGATAAGCTATGGCTACACCTTC.